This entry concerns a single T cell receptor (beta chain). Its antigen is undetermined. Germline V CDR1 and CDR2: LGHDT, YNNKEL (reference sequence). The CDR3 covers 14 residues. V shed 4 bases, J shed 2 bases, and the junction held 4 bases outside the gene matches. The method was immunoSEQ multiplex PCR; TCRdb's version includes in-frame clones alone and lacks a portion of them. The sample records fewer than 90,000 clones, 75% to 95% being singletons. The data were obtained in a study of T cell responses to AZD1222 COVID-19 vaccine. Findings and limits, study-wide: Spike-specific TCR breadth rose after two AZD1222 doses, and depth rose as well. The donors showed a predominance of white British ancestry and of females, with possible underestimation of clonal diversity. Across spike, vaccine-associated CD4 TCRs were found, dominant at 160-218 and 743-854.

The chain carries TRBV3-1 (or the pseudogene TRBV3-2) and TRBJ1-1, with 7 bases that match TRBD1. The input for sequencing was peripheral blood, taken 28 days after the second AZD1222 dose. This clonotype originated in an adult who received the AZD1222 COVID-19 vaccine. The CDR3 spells CASSLRDRNTEAFF. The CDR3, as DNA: TGTGCCAGCAGCCTGCGGGACAGAAACACTGAAGCTTTCTTT.